The next 2 T cell receptor beta chains were all read from a single sample in a study of early stage breast cancer tumors. Assay: immunoSEQ multiplex PCR; the TCRdb copy retains only in-frame clones and omits some. The sample shows some 75,000 clones, roughly 80% of them seen only once. Specimen: blood. Receptors were obtained from a person aged 55 to 75 with breast cancer.

This chain links TRBV7-2 with TRBJ2-7; 9 bases map to TRBD2. V gave up 4 bases and J gave up 6 bases; unmatched junction bases: 4. CDR3 size: 13 residues. The V gene's germline CDR1 is SGHTA and CDR2 FQGNSA. The CDR3 DNA follows: TGTGCCAGCAGCTCCTCGGGACTAGCCGAGCAGTACTTC. Its translation: CASSSSGLAEQYF. The full variable domain, with the rest looked up from reference TRBV7-2 and TRBJ2-7, is GAGVSQSPSNKVTEKGKDVELRCDPISGHTALYWYRQSLGQGLEFLIYFQGNSAPDKSGLPSDRFSAERTGGSVSTLTIQRTQQEDSAVYLCASSSSGLAEQYFGPGTRLTVT.

The chain has TRBV19 and TRBJ1-2; D uncertain. The germline V gene encodes CDR1 LNHDA and CDR2 SQIVND (reference sequence). The CDR3 is 13 amino acids. V was cut by 7 bases and J by 4 bases, with 13 bases left in between. As DNA, the CDR3 is TGTGCCAGTAACCGGTTGAGTGGCTATGGCTACACCTTC. Encoded protein: CASNRLSGYGYTF.